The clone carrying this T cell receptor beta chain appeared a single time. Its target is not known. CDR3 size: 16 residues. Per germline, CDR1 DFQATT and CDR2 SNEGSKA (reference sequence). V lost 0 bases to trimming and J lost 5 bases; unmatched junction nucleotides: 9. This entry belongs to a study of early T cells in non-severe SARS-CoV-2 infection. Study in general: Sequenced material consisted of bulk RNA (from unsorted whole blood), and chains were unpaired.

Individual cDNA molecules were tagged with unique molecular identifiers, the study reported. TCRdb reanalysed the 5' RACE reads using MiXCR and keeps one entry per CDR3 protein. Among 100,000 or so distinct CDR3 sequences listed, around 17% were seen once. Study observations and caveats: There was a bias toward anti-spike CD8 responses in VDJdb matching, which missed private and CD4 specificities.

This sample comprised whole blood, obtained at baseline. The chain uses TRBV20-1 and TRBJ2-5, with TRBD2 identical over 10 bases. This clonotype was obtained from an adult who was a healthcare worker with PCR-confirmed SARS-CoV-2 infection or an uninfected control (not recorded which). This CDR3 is CSARDLLAGGLETQYF. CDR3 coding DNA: TGCAGTGCTAGAGATCTCTTAGCGGGAGGTCTGGAGACCCAGTACTTC.